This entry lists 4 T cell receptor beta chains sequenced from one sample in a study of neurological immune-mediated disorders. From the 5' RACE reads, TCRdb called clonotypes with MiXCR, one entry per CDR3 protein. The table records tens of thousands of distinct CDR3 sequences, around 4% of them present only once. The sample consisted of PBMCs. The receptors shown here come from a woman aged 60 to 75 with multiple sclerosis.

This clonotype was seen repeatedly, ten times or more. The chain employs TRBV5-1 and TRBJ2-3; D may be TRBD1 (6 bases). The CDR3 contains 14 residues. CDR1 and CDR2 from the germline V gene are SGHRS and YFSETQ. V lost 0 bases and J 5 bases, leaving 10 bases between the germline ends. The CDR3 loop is CASSLAQGRDTQYF. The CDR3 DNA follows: TGCGCCAGCAGCTTGGCACAGGGAAGAGATACGCAGTATTTT.

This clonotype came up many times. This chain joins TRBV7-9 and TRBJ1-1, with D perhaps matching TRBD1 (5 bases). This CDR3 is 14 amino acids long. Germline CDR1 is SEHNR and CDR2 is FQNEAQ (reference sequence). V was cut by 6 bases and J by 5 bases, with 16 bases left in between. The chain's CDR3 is CASSRVGGKTEAFF. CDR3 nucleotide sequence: TGTGCCAGCAGTAGGGTTGGGGGTAAGACTGAAGCTTTCTTT.

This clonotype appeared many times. In nucleotides, the CDR3 is TGCAGTGCTCGGACAGCAAAAACGGCCGCTAACTATGGCTACACCTTC. Translated, it gives CSARTAKTAANYGYTF. The chain has TRBV20-1 and TRBJ1-2; D might be TRBD1 (6 bases). The CDR3 is 16 amino acids. The germline gives CDR1 DFQATT, CDR2 SNEGSKA (reference sequence). V lost 5 bases and J 0 bases, leaving 19 bases between the germline ends.

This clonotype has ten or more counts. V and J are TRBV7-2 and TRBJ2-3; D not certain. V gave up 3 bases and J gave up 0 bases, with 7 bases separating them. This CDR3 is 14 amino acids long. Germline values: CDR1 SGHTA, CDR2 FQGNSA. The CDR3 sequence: CASSLPRSTDTQYF. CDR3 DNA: TGTGCCAGCAGCTTGCCTCGAAGCACAGATACGCAGTATTTT.